Shown below are 3 T cell receptor beta chains from a single sample sequenced in a study of PD-1 blockade in mismatch repair-deficient tumors. Sequencing was performed with immunoSEQ multiplex PCR; in TCRdb, only in-frame clones are kept and a portion is missing. The sample includes about 110,000 clones, roughly 80% of them seen just once. This material consisted of peripheral blood, taken roughly 60 weeks after starting pembrolizumab. The receptors were gathered from an adult with mismatch repair-deficient cancer.

This clone showed up just once. CDR3 in DNA: TGCGCCAGCAGCCAAGCCGGACGGAGCAGCAAGGGGACCCAGTATTTT. Translating it yields CASSQAGRSSKGTQYF. The chain couples TRBV4-1 to TRBJ1-5, with D perhaps TRBD1 or TRBD2 (5 bases each). TRBJ2-3 matches the DNA end more closely, so the J call is doubtful. This CDR3 spans 16 amino acids. CDR1 and CDR2 from the germline V gene are MGHRA and YSYEKL.

Note on this clone: This same CDR3 is encoded by further DNA sequences in the sample. The chain joins TRBV9 to TRBJ2-7; D gene unclear. V was shortened by 0 bases and J by 0 bases, with 7 bases between the two germline ends. The CDR3 runs 14 residues. The germline V gene has CDR1 SGDLS and CDR2 YYNGEE. The CDR3 is CASSVDHSSYEQYF. DNA of the CDR3: TGTGCCAGCAGCGTAGACCACAGCTCCTACGAGCAGTACTTC.

The table lists this clone with a count of one. The chain recombines TRBV5-6 with TRBJ2-3; D not certain. Germline CDR1 SGHDT, CDR2 YYEEEE. The V end was cut by 0 bases, the J end by 4 bases, with 6 bases between. This CDR3 has 13 residues. CDR3 coding DNA: TGTGCCAGCAGCTTGGATCAGGCAGATACGCAGTATTTT. Its protein is CASSLDQADTQYF.